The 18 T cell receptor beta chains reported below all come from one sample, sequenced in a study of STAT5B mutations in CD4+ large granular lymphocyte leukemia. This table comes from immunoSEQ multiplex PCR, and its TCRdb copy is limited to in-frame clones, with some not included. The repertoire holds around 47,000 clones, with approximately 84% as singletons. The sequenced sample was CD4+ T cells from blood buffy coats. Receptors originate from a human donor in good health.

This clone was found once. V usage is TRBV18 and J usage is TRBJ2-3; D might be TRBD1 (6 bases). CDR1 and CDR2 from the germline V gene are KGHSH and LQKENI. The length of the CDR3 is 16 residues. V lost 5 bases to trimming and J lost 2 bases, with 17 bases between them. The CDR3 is CASSSTRAGDTDTQYF. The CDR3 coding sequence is TGTGCCAGCTCATCGACCAGGGCAGGGGACACAGATACGCAGTATTTT.

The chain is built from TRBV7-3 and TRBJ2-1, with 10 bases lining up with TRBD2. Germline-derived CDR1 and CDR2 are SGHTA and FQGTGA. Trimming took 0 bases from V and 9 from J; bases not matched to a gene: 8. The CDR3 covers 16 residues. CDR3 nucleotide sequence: TGTGCCAGCAGCTTAACGAGGCTAGCGGGAGCCAGTGAGCAGTTCTTC. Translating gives CASSLTRLAGASEQFF.

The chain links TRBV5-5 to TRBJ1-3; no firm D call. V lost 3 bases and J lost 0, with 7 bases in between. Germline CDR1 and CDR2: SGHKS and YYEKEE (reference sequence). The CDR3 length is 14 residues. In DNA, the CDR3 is TGTGCCAGCAGCTGGCGTATCTCTGGAAACACCATATATTTT. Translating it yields CASSWRISGNTIYF.

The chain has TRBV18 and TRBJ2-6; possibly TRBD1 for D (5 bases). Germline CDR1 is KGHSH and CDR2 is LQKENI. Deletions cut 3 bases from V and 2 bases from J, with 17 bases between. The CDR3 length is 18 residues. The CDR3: CASSPGPGQGAGANVLTF. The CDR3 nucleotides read TGTGCCAGCTCACCGGGCCCAGGCCAAGGGGCTGGGGCCAACGTCCTGACTTTC.

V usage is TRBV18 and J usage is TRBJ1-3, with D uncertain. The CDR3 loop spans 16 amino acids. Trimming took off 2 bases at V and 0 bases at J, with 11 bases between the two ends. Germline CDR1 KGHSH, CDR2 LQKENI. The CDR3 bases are TGTGCCAGCTCACCATCAGTAGGTTTCTCTGGAAACACCATATATTTT. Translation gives CASSPSVGFSGNTIYF.

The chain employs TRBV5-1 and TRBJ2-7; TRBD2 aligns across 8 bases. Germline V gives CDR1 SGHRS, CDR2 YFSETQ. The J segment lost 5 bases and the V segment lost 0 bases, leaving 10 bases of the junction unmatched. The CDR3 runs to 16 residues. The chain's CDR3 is CASSLDILAARDEQYF. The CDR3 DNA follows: TGCGCCAGCAGCTTGGATATACTAGCGGCCAGGGACGAGCAGTACTTC.

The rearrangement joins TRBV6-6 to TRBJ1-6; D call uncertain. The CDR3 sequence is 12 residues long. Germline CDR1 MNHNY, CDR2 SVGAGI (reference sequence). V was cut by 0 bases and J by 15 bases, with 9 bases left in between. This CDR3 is CASSYSSQLLHF. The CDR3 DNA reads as TGTGCCAGCAGTTACTCGTCCCAACTCCTCCACTTT.

The CDR3 DNA reads as TGTGCCACCAGCGGTCGGGTTGGGGGGGCGAGTAATGAAAAACTGTTTTTT. Residues: CATSGRVGGASNEKLFF. This rearrangement joins TRBV15 to TRBJ1-4; possible D gene TRBD1, 6 bases. The CDR3 loop spans 17 amino acids. V dropped 5 bases and J dropped 4 bases, with 20 bases sitting between them. Per germline, CDR1 LNHNV and CDR2 YYDKDF (reference sequence).

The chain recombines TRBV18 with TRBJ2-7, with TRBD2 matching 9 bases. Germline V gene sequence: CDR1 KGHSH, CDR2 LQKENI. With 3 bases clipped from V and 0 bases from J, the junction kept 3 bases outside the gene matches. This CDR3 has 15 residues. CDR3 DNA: TGTGCCAGCTCACCCCTAGCGGGACGCTCCTACGAGCAGTACTTC. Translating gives CASSPLAGRSYEQYF.

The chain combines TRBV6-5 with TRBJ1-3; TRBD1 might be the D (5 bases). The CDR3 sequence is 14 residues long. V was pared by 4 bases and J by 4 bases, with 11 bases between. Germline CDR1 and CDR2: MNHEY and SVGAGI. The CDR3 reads CASSLTGPGNTIYF. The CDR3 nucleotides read TGTGCCAGCAGTTTAACAGGTCCCGGAAACACCATATATTTT.

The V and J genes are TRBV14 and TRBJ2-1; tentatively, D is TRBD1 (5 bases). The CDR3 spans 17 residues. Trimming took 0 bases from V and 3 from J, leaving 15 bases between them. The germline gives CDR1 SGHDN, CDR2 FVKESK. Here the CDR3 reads CASSQDPAGLGYNEQFF. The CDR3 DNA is TGTGCCAGCAGCCAAGATCCGGCAGGGCTAGGCTACAATGAGCAGTTCTTC.

The DNA for the CDR3 is TGTGCCAGCAGACCGGGGGGAGAGACCCAGTACTTC. As protein: CASRPGGETQYF. V usage is TRBV2 and J usage is TRBJ2-5; 7 positions agree with TRBD2. The ends lost 6 bases at V and 4 bases at J; junction bases unmatched: 2. The V gene's germline CDR1 is SNHLY and CDR2 FYNNEI. This CDR3 region has 12 residues.

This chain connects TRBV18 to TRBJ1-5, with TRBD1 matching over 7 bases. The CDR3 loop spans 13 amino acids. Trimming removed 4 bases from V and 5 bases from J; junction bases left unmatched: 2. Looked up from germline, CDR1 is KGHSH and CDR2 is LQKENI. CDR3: CASSRGQDQPQHF. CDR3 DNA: TGTGCCAGCTCACGTGGACAGGATCAGCCCCAGCATTTT.

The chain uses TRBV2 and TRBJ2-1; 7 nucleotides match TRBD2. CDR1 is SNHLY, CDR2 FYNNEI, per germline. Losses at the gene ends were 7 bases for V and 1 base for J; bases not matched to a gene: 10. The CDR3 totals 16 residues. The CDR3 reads CASTGTRERSYNEQFF. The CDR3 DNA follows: TGTGCCAGCACTGGTACGCGGGAGAGGTCCTACAATGAGCAGTTCTTC.

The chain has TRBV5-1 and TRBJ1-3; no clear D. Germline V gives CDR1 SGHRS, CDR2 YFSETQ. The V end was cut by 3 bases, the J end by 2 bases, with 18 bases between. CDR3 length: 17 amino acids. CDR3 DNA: TGCGCCAGCAGCTATGGACTTGGGTCGGCAACTGGAAACACCATATATTTT. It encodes CASSYGLGSATGNTIYF.

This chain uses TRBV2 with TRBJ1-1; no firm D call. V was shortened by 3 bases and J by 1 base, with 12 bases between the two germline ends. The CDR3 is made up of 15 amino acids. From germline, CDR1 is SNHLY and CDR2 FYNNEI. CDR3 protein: CASSDSRWRNTEAFF. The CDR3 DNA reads TGTGCCAGCAGTGATTCACGGTGGAGGAACACTGAAGCTTTCTTT.

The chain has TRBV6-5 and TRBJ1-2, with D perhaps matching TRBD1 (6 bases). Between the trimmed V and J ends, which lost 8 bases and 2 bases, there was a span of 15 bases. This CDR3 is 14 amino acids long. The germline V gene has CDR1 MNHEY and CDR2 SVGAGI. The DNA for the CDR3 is TGTGCCAGCCGTTGGACGGGACACAACTATGGCTACACCTTC. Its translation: CASRWTGHNYGYTF.

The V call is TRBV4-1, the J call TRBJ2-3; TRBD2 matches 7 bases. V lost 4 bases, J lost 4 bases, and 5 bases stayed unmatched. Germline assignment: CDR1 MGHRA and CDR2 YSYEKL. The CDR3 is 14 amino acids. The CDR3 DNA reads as TGCGCCAGCAGCCTTGGGACTAAGGCAGATACGCAGTATTTT. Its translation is CASSLGTKADTQYF.